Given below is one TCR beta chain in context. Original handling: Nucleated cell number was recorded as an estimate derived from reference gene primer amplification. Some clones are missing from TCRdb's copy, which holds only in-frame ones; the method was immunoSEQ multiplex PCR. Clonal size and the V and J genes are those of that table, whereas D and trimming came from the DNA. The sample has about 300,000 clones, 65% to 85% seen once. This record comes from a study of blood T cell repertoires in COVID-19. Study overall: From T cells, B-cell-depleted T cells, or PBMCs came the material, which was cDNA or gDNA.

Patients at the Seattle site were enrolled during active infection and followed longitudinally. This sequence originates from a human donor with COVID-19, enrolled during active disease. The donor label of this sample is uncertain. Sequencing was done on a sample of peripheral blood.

The chain's CDR3 is CASSSSRQGTYEQYF. Here the CDR3 DNA reads TGTGCCAGCAGTAGCTCAAGGCAGGGAACCTACGAGCAGTACTTC. This rearrangement joins TRBV25-1 to TRBJ2-7; a weak D match, TRBD1 (5 bases). V gave up 5 bases and J gave up 2 bases, with 16 bases separating them. From germline, CDR1 is MGHDK and CDR2 SYGVNS. The CDR3 is made up of 15 amino acids.